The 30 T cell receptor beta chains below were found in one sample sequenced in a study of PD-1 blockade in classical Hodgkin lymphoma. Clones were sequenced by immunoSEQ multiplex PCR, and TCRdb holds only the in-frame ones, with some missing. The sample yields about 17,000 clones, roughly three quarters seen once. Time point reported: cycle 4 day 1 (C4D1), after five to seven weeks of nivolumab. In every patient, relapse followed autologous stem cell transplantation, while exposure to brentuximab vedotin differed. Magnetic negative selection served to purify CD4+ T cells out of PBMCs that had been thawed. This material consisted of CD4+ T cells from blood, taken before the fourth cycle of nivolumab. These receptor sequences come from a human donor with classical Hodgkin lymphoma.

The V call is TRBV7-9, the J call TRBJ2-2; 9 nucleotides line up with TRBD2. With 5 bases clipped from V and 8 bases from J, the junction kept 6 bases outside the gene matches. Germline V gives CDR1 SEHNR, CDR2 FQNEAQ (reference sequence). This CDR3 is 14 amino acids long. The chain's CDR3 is CASSKGSGSGELFF. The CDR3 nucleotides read TGTGCCAGCAGCAAGGGTAGCGGGAGTGGGGAGCTGTTTTTT.

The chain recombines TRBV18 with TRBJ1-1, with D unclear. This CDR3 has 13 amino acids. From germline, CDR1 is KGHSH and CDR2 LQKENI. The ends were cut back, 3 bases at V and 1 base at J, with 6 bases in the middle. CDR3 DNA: TGTGCCAGCTCACCGTATCAGAACACTGAAGCTTTCTTT. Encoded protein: CASSPYQNTEAFF.

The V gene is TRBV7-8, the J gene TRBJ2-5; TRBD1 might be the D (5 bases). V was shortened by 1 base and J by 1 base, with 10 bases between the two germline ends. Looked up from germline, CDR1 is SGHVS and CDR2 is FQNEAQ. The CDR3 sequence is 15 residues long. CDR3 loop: CASSLGQGLQETQYF. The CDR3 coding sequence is TGTGCCAGCAGCTTAGGGCAGGGCCTCCAAGAGACCCAGTACTTC.

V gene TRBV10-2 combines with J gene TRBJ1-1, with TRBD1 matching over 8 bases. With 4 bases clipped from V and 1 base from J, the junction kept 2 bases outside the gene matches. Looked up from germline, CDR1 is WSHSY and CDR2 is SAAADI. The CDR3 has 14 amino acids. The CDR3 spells CASSVTGGNTEAFF. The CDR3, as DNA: TGCGCCAGCAGTGTTACAGGGGGGAACACTGAAGCTTTCTTT.

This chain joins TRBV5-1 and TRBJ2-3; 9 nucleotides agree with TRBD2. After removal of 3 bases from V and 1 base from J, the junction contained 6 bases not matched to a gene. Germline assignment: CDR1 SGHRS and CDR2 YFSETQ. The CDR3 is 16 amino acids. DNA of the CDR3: TGCGCCAGCAGCTCCGGACTAGCGAACGGCACAGATACGCAGTATTTT. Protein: CASSSGLANGTDTQYF.

The CDR3 region is CASSMINYGYTF. The CDR3 DNA is TGTGCCAGTAGTATGATTAACTATGGCTACACCTTC. This sequence joins TRBV19 and TRBJ1-2; D call uncertain. V was clipped by 3 bases and J by 1 base, with 3 bases between them. The CDR3 has 12 amino acids. The germline gives CDR1 LNHDA, CDR2 SQIVND (reference sequence).

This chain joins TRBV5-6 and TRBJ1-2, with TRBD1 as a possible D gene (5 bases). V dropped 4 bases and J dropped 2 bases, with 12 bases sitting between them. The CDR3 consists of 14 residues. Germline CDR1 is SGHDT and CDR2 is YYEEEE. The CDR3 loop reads CASSGGTVNYGYTF. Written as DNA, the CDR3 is TGTGCCAGCAGCGGAGGGACGGTCAACTATGGCTACACCTTC.

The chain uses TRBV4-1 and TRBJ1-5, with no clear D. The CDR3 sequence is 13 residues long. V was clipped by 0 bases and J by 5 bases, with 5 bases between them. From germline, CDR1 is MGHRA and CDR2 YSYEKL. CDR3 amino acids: CASSQERDQPQHF. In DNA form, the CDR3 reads TGCGCCAGCAGCCAAGAGAGGGATCAGCCCCAGCATTTT.

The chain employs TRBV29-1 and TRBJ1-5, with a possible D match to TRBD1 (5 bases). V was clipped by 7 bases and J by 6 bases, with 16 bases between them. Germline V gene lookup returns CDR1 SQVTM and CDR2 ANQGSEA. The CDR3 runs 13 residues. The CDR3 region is CSGSSGAGQPQHF. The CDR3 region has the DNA TGCAGCGGAAGCTCCGGGGCTGGTCAGCCCCAGCATTTT.

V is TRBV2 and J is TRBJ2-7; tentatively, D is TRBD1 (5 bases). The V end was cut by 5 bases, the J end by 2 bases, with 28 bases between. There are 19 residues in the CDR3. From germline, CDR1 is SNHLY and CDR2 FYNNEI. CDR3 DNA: TGTGCCAGCAGTTTCACAGGTGGTCAGGTGGGTGGTCCAACCTACGAGCAGTACTTC. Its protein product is CASSFTGGQVGGPTYEQYF. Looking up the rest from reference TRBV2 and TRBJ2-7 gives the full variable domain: EPEVTQTPSHQVTQMGQEVILRCVPISNHLYFYWYRQILGQKVEFLVSFYNNEISEKSEIFDDQFSVERPDGSNFTLKIRSTKLEDSAMYFCASSFTGGQVGGPTYEQYFGPGTRLTVT.

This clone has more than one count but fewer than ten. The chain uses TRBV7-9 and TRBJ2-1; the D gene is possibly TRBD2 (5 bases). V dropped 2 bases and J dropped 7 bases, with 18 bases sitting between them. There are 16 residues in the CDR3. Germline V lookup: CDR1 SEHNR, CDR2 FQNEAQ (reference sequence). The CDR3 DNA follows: TGTGCCAGCAGCTTATGGGCAGCTTGGAGGTTGAATGAGCAGTTCTTC. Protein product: CASSLWAAWRLNEQFF.

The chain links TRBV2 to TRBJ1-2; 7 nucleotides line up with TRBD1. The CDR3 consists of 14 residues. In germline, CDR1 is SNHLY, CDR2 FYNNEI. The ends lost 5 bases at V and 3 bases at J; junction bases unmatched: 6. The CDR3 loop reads CASSRDSTYYGYTF. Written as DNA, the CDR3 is TGTGCCAGCAGTAGGGACAGCACCTACTATGGCTACACCTTC.

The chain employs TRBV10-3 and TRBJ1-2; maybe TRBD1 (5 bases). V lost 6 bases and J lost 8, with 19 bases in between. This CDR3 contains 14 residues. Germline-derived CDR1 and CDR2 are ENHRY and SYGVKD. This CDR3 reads CAIRTAQGPSGYTF. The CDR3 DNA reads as TGTGCCATCAGGACCGCCCAGGGACCAAGCGGCTACACCTTC.

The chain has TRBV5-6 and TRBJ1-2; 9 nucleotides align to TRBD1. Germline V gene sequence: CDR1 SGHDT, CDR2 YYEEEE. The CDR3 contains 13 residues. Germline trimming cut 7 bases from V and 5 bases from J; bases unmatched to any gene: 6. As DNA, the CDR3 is TGTGCCAGCCGGGACAGGGCGGGATATGGCTACACCTTC. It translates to CASRDRAGYGYTF.

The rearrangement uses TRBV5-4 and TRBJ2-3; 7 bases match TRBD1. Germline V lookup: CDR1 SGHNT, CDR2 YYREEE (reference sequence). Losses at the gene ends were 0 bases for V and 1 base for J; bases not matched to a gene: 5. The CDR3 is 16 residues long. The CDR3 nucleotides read TGTGCCAGCAGCTTGGAAGGCACAGGGGGCACAGATACGCAGTATTTT. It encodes CASSLEGTGGTDTQYF.

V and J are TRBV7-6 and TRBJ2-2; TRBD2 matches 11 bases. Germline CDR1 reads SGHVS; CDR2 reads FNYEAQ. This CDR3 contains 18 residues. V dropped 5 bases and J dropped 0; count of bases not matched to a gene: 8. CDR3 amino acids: CASSAGTSGPANTGELFF. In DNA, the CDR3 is TGTGCCAGCAGCGCCGGGACTAGCGGCCCCGCGAACACCGGGGAGCTGTTTTTT.

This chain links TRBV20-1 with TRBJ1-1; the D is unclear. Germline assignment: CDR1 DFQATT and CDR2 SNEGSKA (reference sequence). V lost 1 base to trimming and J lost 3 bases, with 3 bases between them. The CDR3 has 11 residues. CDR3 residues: CSARAHTEAFF. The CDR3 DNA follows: TGCAGTGCTAGAGCCCACACTGAAGCTTTCTTT.

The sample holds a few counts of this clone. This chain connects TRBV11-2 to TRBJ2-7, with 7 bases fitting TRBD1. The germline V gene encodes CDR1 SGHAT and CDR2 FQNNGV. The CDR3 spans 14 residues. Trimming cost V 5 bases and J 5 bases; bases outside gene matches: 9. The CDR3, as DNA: TGTGCCAGCAGCCCGGGACAGTTGGTCAACGAGCAGTACTTC. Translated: CASSPGQLVNEQYF.

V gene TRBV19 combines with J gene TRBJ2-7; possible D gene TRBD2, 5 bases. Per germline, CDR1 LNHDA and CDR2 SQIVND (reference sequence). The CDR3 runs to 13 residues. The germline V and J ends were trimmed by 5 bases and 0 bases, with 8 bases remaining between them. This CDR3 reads CASSPGSSYEQYF. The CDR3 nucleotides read TGTGCCAGTAGTCCGGGGAGCTCCTACGAGCAGTACTTC. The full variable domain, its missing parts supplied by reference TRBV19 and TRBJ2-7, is DGGITQSPKYLFRKEGQNVTLSCEQNLNHDAMYWYRQDPGQGLRLIYYSQIVNDFQKGDIAEGYSVSREKKESFPLTVTSAQKNPTAFYLCASSPGSSYEQYFGPGTRLTVT.

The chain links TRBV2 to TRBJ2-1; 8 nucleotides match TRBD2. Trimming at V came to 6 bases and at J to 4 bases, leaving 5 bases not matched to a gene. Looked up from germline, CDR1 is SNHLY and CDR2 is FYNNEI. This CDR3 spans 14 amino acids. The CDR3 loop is CASRRTSLYNEQFF. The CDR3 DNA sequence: TGTGCCAGCAGAAGGACTAGCCTGTACAATGAGCAGTTCTTC.

CDR3 loop: CASSRGQGTLAGNQPQHF. CDR3 sequence (DNA): TGTGCCAGCAGCAGAGGACAGGGGACCCTAGCGGGCAATCAGCCCCAGCATTTT. This rearrangement joins TRBV7-8 to TRBJ1-5; TRBD1 aligns across 9 bases. Germline V gene data show CDR1 as SGHVS and CDR2 as FQNEAQ. The CDR3 has 18 amino acids. After removal of 5 bases from V and 2 bases from J, the junction contained 13 bases not matched to a gene.

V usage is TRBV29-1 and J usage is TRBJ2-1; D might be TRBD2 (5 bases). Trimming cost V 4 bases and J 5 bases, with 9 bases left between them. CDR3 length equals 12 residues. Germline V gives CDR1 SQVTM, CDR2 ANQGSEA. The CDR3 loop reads CSVGTLNNEQFF. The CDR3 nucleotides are TGCAGCGTTGGGACTCTCAACAATGAGCAGTTCTTC.

This CDR3 is CASSPTATGGNEKLFF. CDR3 nucleotide sequence: TGTGCCAGCAGCCCAACGGCTACAGGGGGTAATGAAAAACTGTTTTTT. The chain links TRBV7-6 to TRBJ1-4, with 8 positions matching TRBD1. In germline, CDR1 is SGHVS, CDR2 FNYEAQ. The CDR3 spans 16 residues. The V gene end was trimmed by 5 bases and the J gene end by 4 bases; junction bases not matched to a gene: 9.

CDR3 protein: CATPSGYDNEQFF. CDR3 nucleotides: TGTGCCACCCCTTCAGGCTACGACAATGAGCAGTTCTTC. V usage is TRBV15 and J usage is TRBJ2-1; D is uncertain. The germline V and J ends were trimmed by 8 bases and 5 bases, with 13 bases remaining between them. CDR1 and CDR2 from the germline V gene are LNHNV and YYDKDF (reference sequence). This CDR3 spans 13 amino acids.

CDR3 sequence (DNA): TGTGCCAGCAGCCCCACTAGCGGGAGTGCCCATGAGCAGTTCTTC. Translation: CASSPTSGSAHEQFF. The V and J genes are TRBV6-6 and TRBJ2-1; the match to TRBD2 covers 11 bases. V trimming: 6 bases; J trimming: 8 bases; junction bases outside the gene matches: 9. Germline assignment: CDR1 MNHNY and CDR2 SVGAGI (reference sequence). The CDR3 covers 15 residues.

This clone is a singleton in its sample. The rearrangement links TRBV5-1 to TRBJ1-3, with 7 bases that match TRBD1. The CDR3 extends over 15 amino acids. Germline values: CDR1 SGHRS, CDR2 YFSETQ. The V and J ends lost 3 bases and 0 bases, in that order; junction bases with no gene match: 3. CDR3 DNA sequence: TGCGCCAGCAGCTCGGGACAGCTCTCTGGAAACACCATATATTTT. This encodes CASSSGQLSGNTIYF.

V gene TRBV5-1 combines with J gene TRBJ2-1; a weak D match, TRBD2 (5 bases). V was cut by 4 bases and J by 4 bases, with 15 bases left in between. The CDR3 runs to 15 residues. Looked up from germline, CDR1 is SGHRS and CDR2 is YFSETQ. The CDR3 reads CASSPAELSYNEQFF. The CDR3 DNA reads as TGCGCCAGCAGCCCAGCGGAGCTCTCATACAATGAGCAGTTCTTC.

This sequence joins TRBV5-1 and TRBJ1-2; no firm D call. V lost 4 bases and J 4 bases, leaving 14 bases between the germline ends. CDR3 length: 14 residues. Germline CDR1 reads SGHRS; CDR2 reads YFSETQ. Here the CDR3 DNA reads TGCGCCAGCAGCCTTCCGGCCGGAAGCTATGGCTACACCTTC. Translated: CASSLPAGSYGYTF.

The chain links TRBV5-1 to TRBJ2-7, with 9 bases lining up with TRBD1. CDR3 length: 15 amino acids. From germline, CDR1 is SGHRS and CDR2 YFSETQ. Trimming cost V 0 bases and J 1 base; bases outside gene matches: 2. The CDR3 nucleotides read TGCGCCAGCAGCTTGGGAGGGACAGGGTCCTACGAGCAGTACTTC. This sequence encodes CASSLGGTGSYEQYF.

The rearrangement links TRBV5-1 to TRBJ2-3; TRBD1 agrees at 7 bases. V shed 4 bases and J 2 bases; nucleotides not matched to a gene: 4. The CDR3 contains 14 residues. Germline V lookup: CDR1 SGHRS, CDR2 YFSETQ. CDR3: CASSMGQHTDTQYF. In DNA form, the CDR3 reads TGCGCCAGCAGCATGGGACAGCACACAGATACGCAGTATTTT.